This TCR beta chain comes out of a study of CD8 T cells in ankylosing spondylitis. The CDR3 sequence is 18 residues long. After removal of 4 bases from V and 3 bases from J, the junction contained 17 bases not matched to a gene. Germline-derived CDR1 and CDR2 are SGHRS and YFSETQ. Of note for this clonotype: Its antigen is undetermined.

General study points: Typical of ankylosing spondylitis blood, it appeared, was a TCR beta motif of roughly eight highly homologous variants.

TCRdb passed the 5' RACE reads through MiXCR, listing each CDR3 protein once. The table shows approximately 540,000 distinct CDR3 sequences, with over 9.5% occurring only once. The V call is TRBV5-1, the J call TRBJ2-7; 9 bases are a match to TRBD2. This sequence originates from a male donor with ankylosing spondylitis. Sequencing input: blood, either unsorted or a sorted T cell fraction (not recorded which). The CDR3 sequence: CASSPSPGTSPIIYEQYF. The CDR3 coding sequence is TGCGCCAGCAGCCCAAGTCCCGGGACTAGCCCGATAATCTACGAGCAGTACTTC.